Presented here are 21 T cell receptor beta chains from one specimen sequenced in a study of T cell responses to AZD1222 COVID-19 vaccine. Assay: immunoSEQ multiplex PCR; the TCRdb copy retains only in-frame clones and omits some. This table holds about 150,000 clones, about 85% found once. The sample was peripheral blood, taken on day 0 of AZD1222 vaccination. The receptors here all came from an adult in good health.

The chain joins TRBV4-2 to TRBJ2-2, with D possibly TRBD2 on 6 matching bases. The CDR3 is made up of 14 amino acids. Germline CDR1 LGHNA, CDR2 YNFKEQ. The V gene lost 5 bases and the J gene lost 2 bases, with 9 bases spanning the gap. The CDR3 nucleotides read TGTGCCAGCAGCTCCGGGACTAACACCGGGGAGCTGTTTTTT. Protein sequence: CASSSGTNTGELFF.

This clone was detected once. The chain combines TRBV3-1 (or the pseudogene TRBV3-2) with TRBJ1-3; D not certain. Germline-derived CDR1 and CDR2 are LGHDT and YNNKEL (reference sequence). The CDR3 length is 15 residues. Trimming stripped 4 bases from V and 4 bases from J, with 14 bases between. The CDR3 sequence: CASSPSRGVGNTIYF. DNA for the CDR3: TGTGCCAGCAGCCCCTCCCGCGGGGTAGGAAACACCATATATTTT.

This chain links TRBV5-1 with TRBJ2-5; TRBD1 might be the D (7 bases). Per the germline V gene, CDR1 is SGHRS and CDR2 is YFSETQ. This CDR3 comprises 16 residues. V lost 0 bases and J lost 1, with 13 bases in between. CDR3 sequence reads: CASSLDPGGSQETQYF. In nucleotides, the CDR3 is TGCGCCAGCAGCTTGGATCCAGGGGGGTCCCAAGAGACCCAGTACTTC. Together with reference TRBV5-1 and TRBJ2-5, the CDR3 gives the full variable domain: KAGVTQTPRYLIKTRGQQVTLSCSPISGHRSVSWYQQTPGQGLQFLFEYFSETQRNKGNFPGRFSGRQFSNSRSEMNVSTLELGDSALYLCASSLDPGGSQETQYFGPGTRLLVL.

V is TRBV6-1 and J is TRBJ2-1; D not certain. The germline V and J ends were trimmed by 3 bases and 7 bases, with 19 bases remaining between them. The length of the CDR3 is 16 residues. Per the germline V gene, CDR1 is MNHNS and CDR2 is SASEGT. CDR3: CASSDWAGQPENEQFF. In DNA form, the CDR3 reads TGTGCCAGCAGTGATTGGGCAGGCCAACCCGAGAATGAGCAGTTCTTC.

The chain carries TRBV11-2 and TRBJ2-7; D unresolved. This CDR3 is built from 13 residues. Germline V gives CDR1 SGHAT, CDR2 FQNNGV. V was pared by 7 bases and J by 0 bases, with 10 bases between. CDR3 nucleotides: TGTGCCAGCACCCCACCGGGCTCCTACGAGCAGTACTTC. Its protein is CASTPPGSYEQYF.

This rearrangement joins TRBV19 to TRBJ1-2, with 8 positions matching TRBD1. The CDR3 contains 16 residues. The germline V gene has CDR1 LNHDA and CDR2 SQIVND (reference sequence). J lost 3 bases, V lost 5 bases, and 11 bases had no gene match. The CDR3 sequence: CASSGGRQGLDYGYTF. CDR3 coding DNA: TGTGCCAGTAGTGGCGGCCGACAGGGGTTGGACTATGGCTACACCTTC.

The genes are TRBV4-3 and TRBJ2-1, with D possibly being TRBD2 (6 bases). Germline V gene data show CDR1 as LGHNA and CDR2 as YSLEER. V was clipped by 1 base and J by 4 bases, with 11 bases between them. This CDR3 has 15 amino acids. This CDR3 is CASSQGQGGYNEQFF. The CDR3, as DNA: TGCGCCAGCAGCCAAGGGCAGGGAGGATACAATGAGCAGTTCTTC.

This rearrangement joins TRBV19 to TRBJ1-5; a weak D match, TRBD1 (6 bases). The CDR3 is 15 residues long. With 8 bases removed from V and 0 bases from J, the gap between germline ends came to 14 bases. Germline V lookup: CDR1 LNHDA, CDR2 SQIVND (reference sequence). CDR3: CASSQTGYSNQPQHF. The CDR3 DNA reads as TGTGCCAGTTCCCAGACAGGCTATAGCAATCAGCCCCAGCATTTT.

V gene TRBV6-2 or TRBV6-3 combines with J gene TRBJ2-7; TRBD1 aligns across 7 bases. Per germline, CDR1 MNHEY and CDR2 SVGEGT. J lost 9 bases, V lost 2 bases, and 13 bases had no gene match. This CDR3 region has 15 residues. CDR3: CASSYQDRPHRTQYF. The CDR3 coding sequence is TGTGCCAGCAGTTACCAGGACAGGCCGCACCGAACGCAGTACTTC.

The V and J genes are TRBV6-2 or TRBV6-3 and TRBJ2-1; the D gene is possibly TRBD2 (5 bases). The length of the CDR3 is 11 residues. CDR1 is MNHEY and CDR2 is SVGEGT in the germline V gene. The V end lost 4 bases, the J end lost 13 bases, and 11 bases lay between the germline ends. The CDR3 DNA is TGTGCCAGCAGTTTCAGCGGTAAACAGTTCTTC. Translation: CASSFSGKQFF.

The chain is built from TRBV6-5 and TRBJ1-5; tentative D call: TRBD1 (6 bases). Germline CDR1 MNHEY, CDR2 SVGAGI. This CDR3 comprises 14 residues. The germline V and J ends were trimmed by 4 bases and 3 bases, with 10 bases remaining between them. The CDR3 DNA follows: TGTGCCAGCAGTTTCAGGGGTTACAATCAGCCCCAGCATTTT. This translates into CASSFRGYNQPQHF.

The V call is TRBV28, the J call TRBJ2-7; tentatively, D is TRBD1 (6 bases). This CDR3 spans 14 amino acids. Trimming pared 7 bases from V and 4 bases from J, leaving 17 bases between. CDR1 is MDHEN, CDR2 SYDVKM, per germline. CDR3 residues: CASTSRGRTYEQYF. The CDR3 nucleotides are TGTGCCAGCACCTCCAGGGGCAGAACGTACGAGCAGTACTTC. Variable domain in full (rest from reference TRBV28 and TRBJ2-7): DVKVTQSSRYLVKRTGEKVFLECVQDMDHENMFWYRQDPGLGLRLIYFSYDVKMKEKGDIPEGYSVSREKKERFSLILESASTNQTSMYLCASTSRGRTYEQYFGPGTRLTVT.

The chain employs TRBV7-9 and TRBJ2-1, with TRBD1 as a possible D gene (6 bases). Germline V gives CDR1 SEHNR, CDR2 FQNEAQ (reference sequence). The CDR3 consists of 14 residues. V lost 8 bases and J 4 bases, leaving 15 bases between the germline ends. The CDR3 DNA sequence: TGTGCCAGCCGCGCCGGGACACAATACAATGAGCAGTTCTTC. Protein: CASRAGTQYNEQFF. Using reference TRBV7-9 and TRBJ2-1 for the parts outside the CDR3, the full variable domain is DTGVSQNPRHKITKRGQNVTFRCDPISEHNRLYWYRQTLGQGPEFLTYFQNEAQLEKSRLLSDRFSAERPKGSFSTLEIQRTEQGDSAMYLCASRAGTQYNEQFFGPGTRLTVL.

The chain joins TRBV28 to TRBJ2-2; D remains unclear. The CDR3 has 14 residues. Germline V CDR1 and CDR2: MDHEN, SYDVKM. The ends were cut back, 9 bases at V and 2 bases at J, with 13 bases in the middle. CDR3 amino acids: CASSGPTNTGELFF. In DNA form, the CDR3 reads TGTGCCAGTTCCGGGCCAACCAACACCGGGGAGCTGTTTTTT.

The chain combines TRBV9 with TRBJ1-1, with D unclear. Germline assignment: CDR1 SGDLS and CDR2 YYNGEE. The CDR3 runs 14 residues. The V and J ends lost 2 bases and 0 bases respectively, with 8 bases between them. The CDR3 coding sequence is TGTGCCAGCAGCGTTTCGGTCGTGAACACTGAAGCTTTCTTT. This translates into CASSVSVVNTEAFF. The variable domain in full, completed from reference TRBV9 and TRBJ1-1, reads DSGVTQTPKHLITATGQRVTLRCSPRSGDLSVYWYQQSLDQGLQFLIQYYNGEERAKGNILERFSAQQFPDLHSELNLSSLELGDSALYFCASSVSVVNTEAFFGQGTRLTVV.

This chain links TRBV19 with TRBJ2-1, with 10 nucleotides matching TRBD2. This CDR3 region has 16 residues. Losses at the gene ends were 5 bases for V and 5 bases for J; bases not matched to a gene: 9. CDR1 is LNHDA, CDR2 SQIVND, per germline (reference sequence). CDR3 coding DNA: TGTGCCAGTAGTCTCTGGGGAGCGGGGGGGAACAATGAGCAGTTCTTC. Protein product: CASSLWGAGGNNEQFF.

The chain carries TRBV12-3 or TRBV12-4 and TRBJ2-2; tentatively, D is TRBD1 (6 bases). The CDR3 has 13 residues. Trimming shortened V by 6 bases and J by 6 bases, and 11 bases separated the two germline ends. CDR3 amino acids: CASSSGVSGELFF. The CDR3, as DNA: TGTGCCAGCAGCTCAGGGGTGTCCGGGGAGCTGTTTTTT.

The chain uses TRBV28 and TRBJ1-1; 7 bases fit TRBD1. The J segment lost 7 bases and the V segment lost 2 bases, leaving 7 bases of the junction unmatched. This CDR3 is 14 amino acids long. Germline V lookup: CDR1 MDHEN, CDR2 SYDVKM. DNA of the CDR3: TGTGCCAGCAGTTTAGGAGGGACAGAGGGTGAAGCTTTCTTT. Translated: CASSLGGTEGEAFF.

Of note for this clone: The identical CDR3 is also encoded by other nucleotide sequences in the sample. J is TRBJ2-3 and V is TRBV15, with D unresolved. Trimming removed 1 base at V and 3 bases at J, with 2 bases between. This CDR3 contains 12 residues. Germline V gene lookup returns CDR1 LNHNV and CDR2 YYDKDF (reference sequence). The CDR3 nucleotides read TGTGCCACCAGCAGAGCAACAGATACGCAGTATTTT. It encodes CATSRATDTQYF.

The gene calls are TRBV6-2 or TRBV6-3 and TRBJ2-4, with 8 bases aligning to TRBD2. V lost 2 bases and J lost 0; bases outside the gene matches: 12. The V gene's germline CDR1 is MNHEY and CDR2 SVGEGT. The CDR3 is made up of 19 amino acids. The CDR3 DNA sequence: TGTGCCAGCAGTTACGAGGGCGGGGGGCTGTCCTTAGCCAAAAACATTCAGTACTTC. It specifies CASSYEGGGLSLAKNIQYF.

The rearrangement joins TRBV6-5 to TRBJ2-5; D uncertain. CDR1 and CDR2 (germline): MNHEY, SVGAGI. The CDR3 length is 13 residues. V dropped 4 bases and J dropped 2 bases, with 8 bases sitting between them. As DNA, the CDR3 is TGTGCCAGCAGTTCCGGTGTACAAGAGACCCAGTACTTC. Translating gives CASSSGVQETQYF.